This TCR beta chain appears in the sequencing data of a study of OX40 agonist ivuxolimab in advanced cancers. Study background: The mean age was roughly 60 years, ranging from 23 to 79, with over 70% of participants male. Whole-study results and caveats: Blood T cells, both CD4+ and CD8+, expanded clonally by week 6 at 0.1 to 3.0 mg/kg.

The cohort excluded patients with autoimmune disease history or systemic immunosuppression. Sampling times: baseline, cycle 4 day 1, cycle 7 day 1. The junction had 15 bases not matched to a gene; V was cut back by 0 bases and J by 12 bases. The CDR3 spans 17 residues. CDR1 and CDR2 from the germline V gene are SGHNT and YENEEA. Some clones are missing from TCRdb's copy, which holds only in-frame ones; the method was immunoSEQ multiplex PCR. The sample lists some 64,000 clones, 92% seen once, with roughly 0.6% in the top ten. A remark on this clone: No antigen is known for it.

This clonotype was sampled from an adult with an advanced solid tumor such as melanoma, head and neck, liver or kidney cancer. The rearrangement joins TRBV11-3 to TRBJ2-1, with TRBD1 matching over 9 bases. Sequenced here: CD4+ or CD8+ T cells sorted from blood, sampled in a trial of the OX40 agonist ivuxolimab. The CDR3 DNA follows: TGTGCCAGCAGCTTAGATGGGACAGGGTTCTGGTTGAGGGGGCAGTTCTTC. It specifies CASSLDGTGFWLRGQFF.